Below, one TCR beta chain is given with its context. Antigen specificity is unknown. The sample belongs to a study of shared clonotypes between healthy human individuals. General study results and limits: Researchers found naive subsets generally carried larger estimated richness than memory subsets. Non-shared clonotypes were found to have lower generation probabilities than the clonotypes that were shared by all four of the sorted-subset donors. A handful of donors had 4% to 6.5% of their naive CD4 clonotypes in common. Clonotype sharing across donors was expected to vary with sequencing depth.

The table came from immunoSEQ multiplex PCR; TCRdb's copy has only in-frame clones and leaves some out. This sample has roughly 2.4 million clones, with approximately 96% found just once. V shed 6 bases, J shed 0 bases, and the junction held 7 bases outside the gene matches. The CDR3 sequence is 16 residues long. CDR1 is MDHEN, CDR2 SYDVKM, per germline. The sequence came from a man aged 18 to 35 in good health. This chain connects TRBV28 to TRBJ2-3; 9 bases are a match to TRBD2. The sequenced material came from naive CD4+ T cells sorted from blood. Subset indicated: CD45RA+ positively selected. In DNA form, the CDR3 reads TGTGCCAGCAGCAATATAGCGGGGGCCAGCACAGATACGCAGTATTTT. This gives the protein CASSNIAGASTDTQYF.